This T cell receptor beta chain came from a study of blood T cell repertoires in COVID-19. Study-level information: Acute and convalescent COVID-19 samples came from the United States, Italy and Spain.

The protocol was immunoSEQ multiplex PCR, while the TCRdb copy is restricted to in-frame clones and leaves out a portion. The sample lists about 250,000 clones, 83% occurring once. The CDR3 has 16 amino acids. Germline CDR1 and CDR2: PRHDT and FYEKMQ (reference sequence). Losses at the gene ends were 0 bases for V and 1 base for J; bases not matched to a gene: 2. The sequence came from a middle-aged woman who had been exposed to COVID-19. Sequenced input: PBMCs or T cells enriched from blood (not recorded which). This sequence joins TRBV13 and TRBJ1-5; 8 nucleotides line up with TRBD1. CDR3 protein: CASSLGDRGSNQPQHF. The CDR3 coding sequence is TGTGCCAGCAGCTTAGGAGACAGGGGAAGCAATCAGCCCCAGCATTTT.